Below are 9 T cell receptor beta chains sequenced from a single sample in a study of CD8+ T cells in alopecia areata. Treatment indicated: oral pan-JAK inhibitor, 5-10 mg twice daily. Reverse transcribed after extraction, RNA yielded cDNA as the sequencing template. Using immunoSEQ multiplex PCR, the repertoire was profiled, and TCRdb retains in-frame clones only, with some absent. This sample carries 85,000 to 95,000 clones, around 71% of them seen once, and the ten largest clones take around a sixth. The sequences come from CD8+ T cells sorted from blood, collected at approximately week 45, from a patient treated with tofacitinib. These receptors were taken from a human donor with alopecia areata.

This clone was recorded once. The J gene is TRBJ2-7, the V gene TRBV28; D not certain. The CDR3 covers 15 residues. With 6 bases removed from V and 7 bases from J, the gap between germline ends came to 22 bases. Germline values: CDR1 MDHEN, CDR2 SYDVKM. CDR3 sequence: CASRPSSFPDGEQYF. CDR3 DNA: TGTGCCAGCAGGCCCTCCAGCTTTCCCGACGGGGAGCAGTACTTC.

The chain recombines TRBV7-2 with TRBJ2-1; D perhaps matches TRBD1 (5 bases). V lost 0 bases to trimming and J lost 10 bases, with 19 bases between them. The CDR3 is made up of 16 amino acids. Germline lookup yields CDR1 SGHTA and CDR2 FQGNSA. The CDR3 region has the DNA TGTGCCAGCAGCTTAGCGTTGGGTCCAGGCCCAGGGGAGCAGTTCTTC. This codes for CASSLALGPGPGEQFF.

This sequence joins TRBV16 and TRBJ1-4; D not resolved. The germline V gene encodes CDR1 KGHSY and CDR2 FQNENV. V was clipped by 1 base and J by 6 bases, with 9 bases between them. The CDR3 covers 14 residues. This CDR3 is CASSQYEGYEKLFF. CDR3 in DNA: TGTGCCAGCAGCCAATACGAGGGATATGAAAAACTGTTTTTT.

The sample holds one count of this clone. This chain links TRBV7-2 with TRBJ2-3; 7 bases match TRBD2. The length of the CDR3 is 15 residues. Germline CDR1 is SGHTA and CDR2 is FQGNSA. The J segment lost 3 bases and the V segment lost 7 bases, leaving 10 bases of the junction unmatched. The CDR3, as DNA: TGTGCCAGCACCGAAACTGGGGGGGGGACAGATACGCAGTATTTT. Translation gives CASTETGGGTDTQYF. Looking up the rest from reference TRBV7-2 and TRBJ2-3 gives the full variable domain: GAGVSQSPSNKVTEKGKDVELRCDPISGHTALYWYRQSLGQGLEFLIYFQGNSAPDKSGLPSDRFSAERTGGSVSTLTIQRTQQEDSAVYLCASTETGGGTDTQYFGPGTRLTVL.

V gene TRBV28 combines with J gene TRBJ2-7; D not certain. Per the germline V gene, CDR1 is MDHEN and CDR2 is SYDVKM. Trimming shortened V by 3 bases and J by 6 bases, and 9 bases separated the two germline ends. The CDR3 consists of 12 residues. The CDR3 nucleotides read TGTGCCAGCAGTTTTGGTCAGACCGAGCAGTACTTC. Translating gives CASSFGQTEQYF.

As for this clone: Additional DNA sequences in this sample encode the identical CDR3. The rearrangement joins TRBV4-3 to TRBJ2-7, with 9 bases matching TRBD2. The germline CDR1 and CDR2 sequences are LGHNA and YSLEER. V shed 0 bases, J shed 0 bases, and the junction held 0 bases outside the gene matches. The CDR3 is 15 amino acids. The CDR3 region has the DNA TGCGCCAGCAGCCAAGATAGCGGGAGCTCCTACGAGCAGTACTTC. Translation gives CASSQDSGSSYEQYF.

The chain couples TRBV6-6 to TRBJ1-2; unclear D gene. V was shortened by 6 bases and J by 8 bases, with 13 bases between the two germline ends. The CDR3 has 12 amino acids. CDR1 MNHNY and CDR2 SVGAGI come from the germline V gene (reference sequence). The CDR3 DNA is TGTGCCAGCAGCTCGGACCCCGGAGGCTACACCTTC. Encoded protein: CASSSDPGGYTF.

This clone occurred once. The sample contains more than one DNA sequence encoding this CDR3. The chain carries TRBV30 and TRBJ2-7, with 7 nucleotides matching TRBD1. Germline V lookup: CDR1 GTSNPN, CDR2 SVGIG (reference sequence). This CDR3 is 14 amino acids long. V trimming: 0 bases; J trimming: 2 bases; junction bases outside the gene matches: 4. The CDR3 sequence: CAWSVGQGAYEQYF. In nucleotides, the CDR3 is TGTGCCTGGAGTGTAGGGCAGGGGGCCTACGAGCAGTACTTC.

This clone showed up just a few times. For the CDR3, the DNA is TGTGCCAGCAGCTTAGGAATTTACAATGAGCAGTTCTTC. Its translation is CASSLGIYNEQFF. The V and J genes are TRBV7-8 and TRBJ2-1; D ambiguous. The ends were cut back, 1 base at V and 4 bases at J, with 5 bases in the middle. CDR1 and CDR2 from the germline V gene are SGHVS and FQNEAQ. This CDR3 is built from 13 residues.